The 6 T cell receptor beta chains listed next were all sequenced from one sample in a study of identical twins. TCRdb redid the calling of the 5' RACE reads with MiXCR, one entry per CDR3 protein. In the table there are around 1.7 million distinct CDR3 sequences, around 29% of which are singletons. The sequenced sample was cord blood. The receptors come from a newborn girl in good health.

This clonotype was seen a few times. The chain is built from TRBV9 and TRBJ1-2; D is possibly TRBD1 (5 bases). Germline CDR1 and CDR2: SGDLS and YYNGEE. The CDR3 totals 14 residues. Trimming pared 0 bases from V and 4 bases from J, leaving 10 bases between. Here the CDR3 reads CASSVGWGSYGYTF. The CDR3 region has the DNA TGTGCCAGCAGCGTAGGTTGGGGGAGCTATGGCTACACCTTC.

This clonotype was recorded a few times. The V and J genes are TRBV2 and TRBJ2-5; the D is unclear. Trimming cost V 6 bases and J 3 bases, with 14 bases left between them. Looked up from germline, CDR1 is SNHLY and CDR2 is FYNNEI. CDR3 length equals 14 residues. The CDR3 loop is CASRTSRWEETQYF. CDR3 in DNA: TGTGCCAGCAGAACTTCCAGATGGGAAGAGACCCAGTACTTC.

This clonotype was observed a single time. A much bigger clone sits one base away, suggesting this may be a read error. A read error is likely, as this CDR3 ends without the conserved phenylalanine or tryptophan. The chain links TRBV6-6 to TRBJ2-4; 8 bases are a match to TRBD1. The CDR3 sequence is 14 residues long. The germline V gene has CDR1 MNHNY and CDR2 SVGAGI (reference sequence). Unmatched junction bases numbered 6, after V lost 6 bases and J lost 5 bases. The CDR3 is CASSPAGGENIQYC. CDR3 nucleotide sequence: TGTGCCAGCAGCCCCGCAGGGGGCGAAAACATTCAGTACTGC.

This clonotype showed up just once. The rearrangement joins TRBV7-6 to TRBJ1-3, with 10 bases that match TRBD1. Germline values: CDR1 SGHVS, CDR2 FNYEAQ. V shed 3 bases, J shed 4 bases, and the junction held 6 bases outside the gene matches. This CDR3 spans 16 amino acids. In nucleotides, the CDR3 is TGTGCCAGCAGCTTCAGACAGGGGGCGCGGGGAAACACCATATATTTT. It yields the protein CASSFRQGARGNTIYF.

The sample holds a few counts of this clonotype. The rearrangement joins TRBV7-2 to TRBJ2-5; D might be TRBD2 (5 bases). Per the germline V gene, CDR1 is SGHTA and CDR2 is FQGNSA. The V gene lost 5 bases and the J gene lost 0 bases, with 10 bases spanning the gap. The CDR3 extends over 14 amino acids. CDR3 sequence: CASSAGLYQETQYF. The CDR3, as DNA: TGTGCCAGCAGCGCCGGACTGTACCAAGAGACCCAGTACTTC.

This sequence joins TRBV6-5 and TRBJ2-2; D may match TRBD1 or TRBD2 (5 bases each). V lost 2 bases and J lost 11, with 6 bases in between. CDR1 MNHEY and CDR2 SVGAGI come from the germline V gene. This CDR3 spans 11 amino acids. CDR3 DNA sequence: TGTGCCAGCAGTTACGGGGACGAGCTGTTTTTT. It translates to CASSYGDELFF.